Presented here are 32 T cell receptor beta chains from one specimen sequenced in a study of blood T cell repertoires in COVID-19. Clones were read by immunoSEQ multiplex PCR, and TCRdb kept only the in-frame ones, dropping some. The data contain some 99,000 clones, roughly 86% of them singletons. The sequencing input was peripheral blood. The receptors shown here come from a woman aged 60 to 75 in a cohort sampled during active or convalescent COVID-19.

The chain combines TRBV29-1 with TRBJ2-3; D possibly corresponds to TRBD2 (5 bases). The CDR3 covers 13 residues. V dropped 2 bases and J dropped 3 bases, with 9 bases sitting between them. CDR1 and CDR2 (germline): SQVTM, ANQGSEA. The CDR3 sequence is CSVESPGTDTQYF. The CDR3 nucleotides are TGCAGCGTTGAAAGTCCGGGGACAGATACGCAGTATTTT.

This clone was picked up many times. The J gene is TRBJ2-3, the V gene TRBV11-2; D remains ambiguous. The V end was cut by 5 bases, the J end by 0 bases, with 3 bases between. This CDR3 has 12 amino acids. Looked up from germline, CDR1 is SGHAT and CDR2 is FQNNGV. The CDR3: CASSQSTDTQYF. The CDR3 region has the DNA TGTGCCAGCAGCCAAAGCACAGATACGCAGTATTTT.

The chain is built from TRBV25-1 and TRBJ1-3, with D perhaps TRBD1 (5 bases). V lost 4 bases to trimming and J lost 4 bases, with 8 bases between them. The CDR3 has 13 residues. Germline V lookup: CDR1 MGHDK, CDR2 SYGVNS. CDR3 residues: CASSGAGGNTIYF. The CDR3 bases are TGTGCCAGCAGTGGTGCAGGGGGAAACACCATATATTTT.

J is TRBJ2-7 and V is TRBV10-2, with D perhaps matching TRBD2 (5 bases). Germline V gene data show CDR1 as WSHSY and CDR2 as SAAADI. The CDR3 sequence is 12 residues long. V dropped 0 bases and J dropped 6 bases, with 6 bases sitting between them. CDR3 residues: CASSESRVEQYF. For the CDR3, the DNA is TGCGCCAGCAGTGAGTCGAGGGTCGAGCAGTACTTC.

The J gene is TRBJ2-5, the V gene TRBV4-1; no clear D. The CDR3 extends over 18 amino acids. The germline V gene has CDR1 MGHRA and CDR2 YSYEKL. Between the trimmed V and J ends, which lost 0 bases and 3 bases, there was a span of 20 bases. CDR3 region: CASSQESSQLIREETQYF. As DNA, the CDR3 is TGCGCCAGCAGCCAAGAATCGTCACAGCTAATTAGAGAAGAGACCCAGTACTTC.

The J gene is TRBJ1-4, the V gene TRBV7-8; unclear D gene. This CDR3 has 13 residues. Trimming took 1 base from V and 11 from J, leaving 11 bases between them. CDR1 is SGHVS and CDR2 is FQNEAQ in the germline V gene. Here the CDR3 reads CASSLGELEKLFF. The CDR3 region has the DNA TGTGCCAGCAGCTTAGGCGAGTTGGAGAAACTGTTTTTT. Based on the CDR3 plus reference TRBV7-8 and TRBJ1-4, the full variable domain is GAGVSQSPRYKVAKRGQDVALRCDPISGHVSLFWYQQALGQGPEFLTYFQNEAQLDKSGLPSDRFFAERPEGSVSTLKIQRTQQEDSAVYLCASSLGELEKLFFGSGTQLSVL.

In nucleotides, the CDR3 is TGCGCCAGCAGTGCCGCGAAGGGGTCTCGGGGCTACACCTTC. This translates into CASSAAKGSRGYTF. The rearrangement links TRBV10-2 to TRBJ1-2; a possible D gene is TRBD1 (5 bases). Trimming left V 4 bases short and J 8 bases short, with 17 bases between. CDR1 and CDR2 from the germline V gene are WSHSY and SAAADI. This CDR3 spans 14 amino acids.

The chain's CDR3 is CVSGIGYGYTF. The CDR3 DNA reads TGTGTTTCAGGGATCGGCTATGGCTACACCTTC. The chain joins TRBV28 to TRBJ1-2; D possibly corresponds to TRBD1 (5 bases). The length of the CDR3 is 11 residues. The V gene's germline CDR1 is MDHEN and CDR2 SYDVKM.

This clone was counted between two and nine times. The chain carries TRBV7-9 and TRBJ2-2, with D perhaps TRBD1 (5 bases). The CDR3 has 14 residues. V lost 8 bases and J lost 0, with 10 bases in between. Looked up from germline, CDR1 is SEHNR and CDR2 is FQNEAQ (reference sequence). CDR3 nucleotide sequence: TGTGCCAGCCTAGACAGCCCGAACACCGGGGAGCTGTTTTTT. As protein: CASLDSPNTGELFF.

By share of the sample, this clone is large. This chain links TRBV3-1 (or the pseudogene TRBV3-2) with TRBJ2-1; 8 bases align to TRBD1. Germline CDR1 reads LGHDT; CDR2 reads YNNKEL (reference sequence). CDR3 length equals 13 residues. V shed 3 bases and J 10 bases; nucleotides not matched to a gene: 5. This chain's CDR3 is CASSHTGQGEQFF. CDR3 nucleotides: TGTGCCAGCAGCCACACCGGACAGGGAGAGCAGTTCTTC.

The V gene is TRBV28, the J gene TRBJ1-2; D is possibly TRBD1 (6 bases). V was pared by 6 bases and J by 3 bases, with 14 bases between. Germline V gives CDR1 MDHEN, CDR2 SYDVKM. The CDR3 has 14 amino acids. CDR3 region: CASSMEGGDYGYTF. In DNA form, the CDR3 reads TGTGCCAGCAGCATGGAGGGGGGGGACTATGGCTACACCTTC.

The chain links TRBV28 to TRBJ2-5; TRBD1 matches 9 bases. CDR1 and CDR2 (germline): MDHEN, SYDVKM. CDR3 length equals 15 residues. Trimming cost V 7 bases and J 1 base; bases outside gene matches: 7. The CDR3 nucleotides are TGTGCCAGCACGTGGGACAGGGTGGGCCAAGAGACCCAGTACTTC. It translates to CASTWDRVGQETQYF.

V usage is TRBV6-5 and J usage is TRBJ1-6, with 10 positions matching TRBD1. With V trimmed by 6 bases and J by 14 bases, 13 bases remained unmatched. Germline V gene data show CDR1 as MNHEY and CDR2 as SVGAGI. The CDR3 extends over 15 amino acids. The CDR3 region is CASSRTGTGDLTLHF. The CDR3 bases are TGTGCCAGCAGCCGAACCGGGACAGGGGATTTGACCCTCCACTTT.

The chain uses TRBV14 and TRBJ2-1; 8 nucleotides align to TRBD2. Germline V lookup: CDR1 SGHDN, CDR2 FVKESK. The CDR3 runs 15 residues. The V and J ends lost 6 bases and 9 bases, in that order; junction bases with no gene match: 13. This CDR3 is CASSREGLVVSEQFF. As DNA, the CDR3 is TGTGCCAGCAGTCGAGAGGGACTAGTCGTGAGTGAGCAGTTCTTC.

The CDR3 protein is CSTGLAGGPEEQYF. The DNA for the CDR3 is TGCAGCACTGGACTAGCGGGGGGGCCGGAGGAGCAGTACTTC. The rearrangement uses TRBV29-1 and TRBJ2-7, with 15 bases aligning to TRBD2. Germline loops: CDR1 SQVTM, CDR2 ANQGSEA. The trim removed 8 bases at V and 7 bases at J, leaving 9 bases unmatched. The CDR3 consists of 14 residues.

The rearrangement links TRBV6-6 to TRBJ2-2; no definite D call. The CDR3 extends over 15 amino acids. CDR1 and CDR2 (germline): MNHNY, SVGAGI (reference sequence). Trimming shortened V by 2 bases and J by 3 bases, and 10 bases separated the two germline ends. This CDR3 reads CASSYVSSDTGELFF. The CDR3, as DNA: TGTGCCAGCAGTTACGTCTCATCGGACACCGGGGAGCTGTTTTTT.

The chain uses TRBV5-5 and TRBJ1-2; D not resolved. The CDR3 is 17 residues long. Germline values: CDR1 SGHKS, CDR2 YYEKEE (reference sequence). Trimming shortened V by 0 bases and J by 4 bases, and 19 bases separated the two germline ends. CDR3 DNA: TGTGCCAGCAGCTTGGACGGCATCGCGGGGAAGGGCTATGGCTACACCTTC. Amino acid sequence: CASSLDGIAGKGYGYTF.

The V call is TRBV7-9, the J call TRBJ1-1, with D possibly TRBD1 on 5 matching bases. Deletions cut 5 bases from V and 6 bases from J, with 19 bases between. CDR1 SEHNR and CDR2 FQNEAQ come from the germline V gene (reference sequence). The CDR3 is made up of 15 amino acids. CDR3 nucleotide sequence: TGTGCCAGCAGCCACGGCGGGGGGAGAAGCCCTGAAGCTTTCTTT. Amino acid sequence: CASSHGGGRSPEAFF.

The V and J genes are TRBV24-1 and TRBJ2-7, with 8 bases aligning to TRBD1. Per germline, CDR1 KGHDR and CDR2 SFDVKD. V shed 3 bases and J 0 bases; nucleotides not matched to a gene: 3. The CDR3 runs 15 residues. The CDR3 coding sequence is TGTGCCACCAGTGATCGGACAGGGAGCTCCTACGAGCAGTACTTC. The encoded protein is CATSDRTGSSYEQYF.

V usage is TRBV27 and J usage is TRBJ2-1, with 10 bases that match TRBD2. Per germline, CDR1 MNHEY and CDR2 SMNVEV (reference sequence). CDR3 length: 16 residues. V dropped 5 bases and J dropped 0; count of bases not matched to a gene: 4. CDR3 coding DNA: TGTGCCAGCAGTCACGTAGCGGGGGGCTCCTACAATGAGCAGTTCTTC. It yields the protein CASSHVAGGSYNEQFF.

This clone has just a few counts. The J gene is TRBJ2-5, the V gene TRBV24-1; tentative D call: TRBD2 (6 bases). The CDR3 extends over 14 amino acids. The V gene lost 2 bases and the J gene lost 4 bases, with 10 bases spanning the gap. Germline V CDR1 and CDR2: KGHDR, SFDVKD. CDR3 residues: CATSDSGVGETQYF. The CDR3 DNA follows: TGTGCCACCAGTGATTCGGGGGTCGGAGAGACCCAGTACTTC.

The V gene is TRBV19, the J gene TRBJ1-5; TRBD1 is a possible D gene (6 bases). Germline-derived CDR1 and CDR2 are LNHDA and SQIVND (reference sequence). V was pared by 5 bases and J by 3 bases, with 14 bases between. The CDR3 runs to 15 residues. The CDR3 nucleotides read TGTGCCAGTAGTCCCAGGGGCAGGCCCAATCAGCCCCAGCATTTT. Translated: CASSPRGRPNQPQHF.

The rearrangement uses TRBV19 and TRBJ2-5; D perhaps matches TRBD2 (6 bases). The CDR3 spans 16 residues. Germline values: CDR1 LNHDA, CDR2 SQIVND (reference sequence). Trimming shortened V by 5 bases and J by 5 bases, and 21 bases separated the two germline ends. For the CDR3, the DNA is TGTGCCAGTAGTCCCAGGGCCCTCCTCGGGGGTGAGACCCAGTACTTC. Protein: CASSPRALLGGETQYF. The variable domain in full, with the rest retrieved from reference TRBV19 and TRBJ2-5, is DGGITQSPKYLFRKEGQNVTLSCEQNLNHDAMYWYRQDPGQGLRLIYYSQIVNDFQKGDIAEGYSVSREKKESFPLTVTSAQKNPTAFYLCASSPRALLGGETQYFGPGTRLLVL.

The chain combines TRBV11-3 with TRBJ2-3, with 7 bases lining up with TRBD1. Losses at the gene ends were 5 bases for V and 1 base for J; bases not matched to a gene: 6. Germline CDR1 is SGHNT and CDR2 is YENEEA. This CDR3 has 15 residues. CDR3 residues: CASSRRQGGTDTQYF. In nucleotides, the CDR3 is TGTGCCAGCAGCCGGCGCCAGGGGGGCACAGATACGCAGTATTTT. The full variable domain, with the rest looked up from reference TRBV11-3 and TRBJ2-3, is EAGVVQSPRYKIIEKKQPVAFWCNPISGHNTLYWYLQNLGQGPELLIRYENEEAVDDSQLPKDRFSAERLKGVDSTLKIQPAELGDSAVYLCASSRRQGGTDTQYFGPGTRLTVL.

Regarding this clone: A junction boundary mismatches the germline segment, possibly from a read error. The rearrangement joins TRBV7-7 to TRBJ2-5; a possible D gene is TRBD2 (5 bases). The CDR3 loop spans 16 amino acids. CDR1 SSHAT and CDR2 FNYEAQ come from the germline V gene (reference sequence). The CDR3 reads CASSPAIQRTKETQYF. The CDR3, as DNA: TGTGCTAGCAGCCCCGCCATCCAGCGGACGAAAGAGACCCAGTACTTC.

The chain combines TRBV24-1 with TRBJ1-2, with TRBD1 as a possible D gene (6 bases). Germline V gene data show CDR1 as KGHDR and CDR2 as SFDVKD. With 4 bases removed from V and 6 bases from J, the gap between germline ends came to 11 bases. This CDR3 is 13 amino acids long. The CDR3 reads CATSESGAHGYTF. The CDR3 region has the DNA TGTGCCACCAGTGAATCAGGGGCGCATGGCTACACCTTC.

This clone was counted a single time. The chain links TRBV7-3 to TRBJ1-5; D gene unclear. Deletions cut 5 bases from V and 2 bases from J, with 7 bases between. CDR1 SGHTA and CDR2 FQGTGA come from the germline V gene. CDR3 length equals 13 residues. For the CDR3, the DNA is TGTGCCAGCAGCCCCGGGGGCAATCAGCCCCAGCATTTT. Translated, it gives CASSPGGNQPQHF.

V usage is TRBV9 and J usage is TRBJ2-5, with D unclear. Germline assignment: CDR1 SGDLS and CDR2 YYNGEE. This CDR3 comprises 13 residues. Trimming took 2 bases from V and 6 from J, leaving 11 bases between them. CDR3 bases: TGTGCCAGCAGCGTCGACACAGTCCAGACCCAGTACTTC. This codes for CASSVDTVQTQYF. Using reference TRBV9 and TRBJ2-5 for the parts outside the CDR3, the full variable domain is DSGVTQTPKHLITATGQRVTLRCSPRSGDLSVYWYQQSLDQGLQFLIQYYNGEERAKGNILERFSAQQFPDLHSELNLSSLELGDSALYFCASSVDTVQTQYFGPGTRLLVL.

This clone is a singleton in its sample. The CDR3 region has the DNA TGTGCCAGCAGCTTGGTTTCTAGCGGGGGCACCGGGGAGCTGTTTTTT. It yields the protein CASSLVSSGGTGELFF. This chain joins TRBV5-6 and TRBJ2-2, with 10 bases lining up with TRBD2. CDR1 and CDR2 (germline): SGHDT, YYEEEE. The length of the CDR3 is 16 residues. V lost 0 bases and J lost 4; bases outside the gene matches: 3.

This chain uses TRBV7-9 with TRBJ1-2; a possible D gene is TRBD1 (6 bases). The germline CDR1 and CDR2 sequences are SEHNR and FQNEAQ (reference sequence). V was clipped by 1 base and J by 7 bases, with 19 bases between them. The CDR3 contains 16 residues. The chain's CDR3 is CASSLGSQGYRSGYTF. The CDR3 DNA reads TGTGCCAGCAGCTTAGGTTCGCAGGGGTATAGGTCTGGCTACACCTTC.

J is TRBJ2-7 and V is TRBV29-1; 9 bases map to TRBD1. The CDR3 runs to 14 residues. Trimming took 5 bases from V and 3 from J; bases not matched to a gene: 8. Germline V gene data show CDR1 as SQVTM and CDR2 as ANQGSEA. In nucleotides, the CDR3 is TGCAGCGTTATATCCGGGACAGGGCTCTACGAGCAGTACTTC. It encodes CSVISGTGLYEQYF.

This sequence joins TRBV27 and TRBJ2-5; 12 bases are a match to TRBD2. Trimming cost V 6 bases and J 5 bases; bases outside gene matches: 7. Germline V CDR1 and CDR2: MNHEY, SMNVEV (reference sequence). The CDR3 consists of 15 residues. The CDR3 region is CASSPSGGAGETQYF. The CDR3 coding sequence is TGTGCCAGCAGCCCTAGCGGGGGGGCCGGGGAGACCCAGTACTTC.